This T cell receptor (beta chain) came from a study of CD4 and CD8 cells across lung adenocarcinoma regions. Donors had localized lung adenocarcinoma, a non-small cell lung cancer. The CDR3 is 12 residues long. Germline CDR1 is MNHEY and CDR2 is SVGEGT. TCRdb used MiXCR to reprocess the PCR reads, holding one entry per CDR3 protein. The sample consists of over 15,000 distinct CDR3 sequences, 46% of them appearing once. The receptor was derived from a male donor with lung adenocarcinoma. The CD4 and CD8 labels of this study may be unreliable. The chain is built from TRBV6-2 or TRBV6-3 and TRBJ2-1; D unclear. TRBJ2-5 explains the end of the DNA better; the J call may be wrong. Sequenced input: CD4+ T cells from the margin of a lung tumor. The CDR3 sequence is CASSLMKETQYF. CDR3 coding DNA: TGTGCCAGCAGTCTGATGAAAGAGACCCAGTACTTC.